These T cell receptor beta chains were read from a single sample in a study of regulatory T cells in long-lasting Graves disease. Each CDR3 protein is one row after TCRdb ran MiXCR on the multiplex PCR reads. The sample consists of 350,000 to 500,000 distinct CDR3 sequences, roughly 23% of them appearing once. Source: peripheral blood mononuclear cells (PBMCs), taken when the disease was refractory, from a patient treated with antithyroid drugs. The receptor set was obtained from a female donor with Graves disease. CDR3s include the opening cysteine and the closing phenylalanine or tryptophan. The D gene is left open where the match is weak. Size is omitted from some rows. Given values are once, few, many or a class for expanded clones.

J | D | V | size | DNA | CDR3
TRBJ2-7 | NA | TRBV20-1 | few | TGCAGTGCTAGAGATCGGGGGTCGAATGCCTACGAGCAGTACTTC | CSARDRGSNAYEQYF
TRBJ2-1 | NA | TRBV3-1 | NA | TGTGCCAGCAGCCAAGATTTAGCGAGTTACAATGAGCAGTTCTTC | CASSQDLASYNEQFF
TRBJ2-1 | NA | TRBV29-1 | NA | TGCAGCGTTGATGGAGTGACACCTATCTCCTACAATGAGCAGTTCTTC | CSVDGVTPISYNEQFF
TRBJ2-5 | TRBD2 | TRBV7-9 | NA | TGTGCCAGCAATGGAGCGGGAAGAGAGACCCAGTACTTC | CASNGAGRETQYF
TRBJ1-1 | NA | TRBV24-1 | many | TGTGCCACCAGTGATGGGGTCGAAGCTTTCTTT | CATSDGVEAFF
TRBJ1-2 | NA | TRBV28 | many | TGTGCCAGCAGTTTGCGGCAGAACTATGGCTACACCTTC | CASSLRQNYGYTF
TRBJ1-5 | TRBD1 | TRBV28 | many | TGTGCCAGCAGTTCCGGGACAGGGGGTACTCAGCCCCAGCATTTT | CASSSGTGGTQPQHF
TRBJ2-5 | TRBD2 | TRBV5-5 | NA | TGTGCCAGCAGAATCGCGGGAGAACAGACCCAGTACTTC | CASRIAGEQTQYF
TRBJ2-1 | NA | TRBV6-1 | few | TGTGCCAGCAGTAGCGGGCGGCGGGGTGAGCAGTTCTTC | CASSSGRRGEQFF
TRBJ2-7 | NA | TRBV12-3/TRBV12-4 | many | TGTGCCAGCACTTTAGGCTACAGGTTTGAAGACGAGCAGTACTTC | CASTLGYRFEDEQYF
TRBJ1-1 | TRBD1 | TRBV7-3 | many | TGTGCCAGCAGCTCCAACAGGGGGCAGTTCACTGAAGCTTTCTTT | CASSSNRGQFTEAFF
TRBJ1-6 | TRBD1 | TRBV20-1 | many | TGCAGTGCTAGAAGTGGACAGGGTCTTAAGTCACCCCTCCACTTT | CSARSGQGLKSPLHF
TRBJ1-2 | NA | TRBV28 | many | TGTGCCAGCAGTCCTTTGGGAGTTGACTATGGCTACACCTTC | CASSPLGVDYGYTF
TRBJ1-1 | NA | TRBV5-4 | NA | TGTGCCAGCAGTCCGGGTCCCGCGCGTCTGAACACTGAAGCTTTCTTT | CASSPGPARLNTEAFF
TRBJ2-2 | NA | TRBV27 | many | TGTGCCACCACAAACACCGGGGAGCTGTTTTTT | CATTNTGELFF
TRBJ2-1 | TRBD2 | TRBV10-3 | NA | TGTGCCATCAGTGATAGCGGGGGCTGGGAGCAGTTCTTC | CAISDSGGWEQFF
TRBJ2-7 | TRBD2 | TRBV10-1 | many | TGCGCCAGCAGTGAAGTCAAGCTAGCGGGAAATCACGAGCAGTACTTC | CASSEVKLAGNHEQYF
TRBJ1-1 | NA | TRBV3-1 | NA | TGTGCCAGCAGATGGAACGGGAAGAACACTGAAGCTTTCTTT | CASRWNGKNTEAFF
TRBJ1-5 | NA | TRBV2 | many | TGTGCCAGCAGGCGATGGAACAATCAGCCCCAGCATTTT | CASRRWNNQPQHF
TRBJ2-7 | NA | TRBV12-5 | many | TGTGCTAGTGGTCCCCGGACAGTCCCCCACGAGCAGTACTTC | CASGPRTVPHEQYF
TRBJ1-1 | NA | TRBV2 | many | TGCGCCAGTGAGCGGGGCACTGAAGCTTTCTTT | CASERGTEAFF
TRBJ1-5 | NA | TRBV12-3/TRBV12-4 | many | TGTGCCAGCAGTTTTGGGACGGTTAATCAGCCCCAGCATTTT | CASSFGTVNQPQHF
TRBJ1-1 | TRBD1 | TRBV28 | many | TGTGCCAGCAGAGACAGGGGTAAGAACACTGAAGCTTTCTTT | CASRDRGKNTEAFF